The 5 T cell receptor beta chains reported below all come from one sample, sequenced in a study of OX40 agonist ivuxolimab in advanced cancers. Method: immunoSEQ multiplex PCR; TCRdb's copy keeps in-frame clones and lacks some. The sample has about 77,000 clones; 85% to 90% are singletons. The sample consisted of CD4+ or CD8+ T cells sorted from blood, taken in a trial of the OX40 agonist ivuxolimab. These receptors all stem from an adult with an advanced solid tumor such as melanoma, head and neck, liver or kidney cancer.

The chain joins TRBV18 to TRBJ2-5; 7 nucleotides align to TRBD1. Trimming took 2 bases from V and 5 from J; bases not matched to a gene: 5. Germline V gene data show CDR1 as KGHSH and CDR2 as LQKENI. The CDR3 totals 14 residues. In DNA form, the CDR3 reads TGTGCCAGCTCACCAAACAGGGGCGGGGAGACCCAGTACTTC. This translates into CASSPNRGGETQYF. Full variable domain (outside the CDR3, taken from reference TRBV18 and TRBJ2-5): NAGVMQNPRHLVRRRGQEARLRCSPMKGHSHVYWYRQLPEEGLKFMVYLQKENIIDESGMPKERFSAEFPKEGPSILRIQQVVRGDSAAYFCASSPNRGGETQYFGPGTRLLVL.

DNA of the CDR3: TGCGCCAGCAGCACGGACAGGGGGCTTCGGTCTGGGGCCAACGTCCTGACTTTC. It translates to CASSTDRGLRSGANVLTF. The V call is TRBV5-1, the J call TRBJ2-6; 11 bases are a match to TRBD1. Germline assignment: CDR1 SGHRS and CDR2 YFSETQ. This CDR3 has 18 amino acids. V shed 4 bases, J shed 1 base, and the junction held 7 bases outside the gene matches. Drawing the rest from reference TRBV5-1 and TRBJ2-6, the complete variable domain is KAGVTQTPRYLIKTRGQQVTLSCSPISGHRSVSWYQQTPGQGLQFLFEYFSETQRNKGNFPGRFSGRQFSNSRSEMNVSTLELGDSALYLCASSTDRGLRSGANVLTFGAGSRLTVL.

The J gene is TRBJ1-6, the V gene TRBV6-4; D is perhaps TRBD1 (6 bases). Deletions cut 5 bases from V and 8 bases from J, with 16 bases between. Germline V CDR1 and CDR2: MRHNA, SNTAGT. CDR3 size: 15 residues. CDR3 coding DNA: TGTGCCAGCAGTCAATCAACAGGGCTGGATTCACCCCTCCACTTT. Encoded protein: CASSQSTGLDSPLHF.

V gene TRBV28 combines with J gene TRBJ1-1; 10 bases map to TRBD1. CDR1 MDHEN and CDR2 SYDVKM come from the germline V gene. The CDR3 is made up of 17 amino acids. V gave up 5 bases and J gave up 4 bases; unmatched junction bases: 13. The CDR3 is CASSPGTGAPRGTEAFF. As DNA, the CDR3 is TGTGCCAGCAGTCCCGGGACAGGGGCTCCCCGAGGCACTGAAGCTTTCTTT.

The chain combines TRBV7-9 with TRBJ2-7; D is unclear. V was trimmed by 1 base and J by 11 bases, leaving 12 bases between them. The V gene's germline CDR1 is SEHNR and CDR2 FQNEAQ (reference sequence). The CDR3 has 12 residues. The CDR3 DNA sequence: TGTGCCAGCAGCTTAGAGACGGCATATAAGTACTTC. Translated, it gives CASSLETAYKYF.